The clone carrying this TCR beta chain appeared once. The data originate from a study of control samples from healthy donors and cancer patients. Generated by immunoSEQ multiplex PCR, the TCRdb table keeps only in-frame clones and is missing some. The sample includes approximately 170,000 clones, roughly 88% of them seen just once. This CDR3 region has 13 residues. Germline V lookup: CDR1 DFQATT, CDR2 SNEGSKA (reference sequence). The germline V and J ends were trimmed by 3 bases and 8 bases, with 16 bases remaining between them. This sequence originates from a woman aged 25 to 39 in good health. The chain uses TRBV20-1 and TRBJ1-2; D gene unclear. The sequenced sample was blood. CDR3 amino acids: CSASQRLGLGYTF. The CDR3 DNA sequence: TGCAGTGCTAGTCAGCGGCTTGGGCTGGGCTACACCTTC.